The 20 T cell receptor beta chains reported below all come from one sample, sequenced in a study of T cells in Graves' hyperthyroidism and ophthalmopathy. Using RNA transcripts as the source, TCR beta CDR3 regions were amplified. The study used the HTBI primer set for a first-round RT-PCR of the TCR CDR3. TCRdb independently ran MiXCR on the multiplex PCR reads; one entry per CDR3 protein. The table includes approximately 600,000 distinct CDR3 sequences, roughly 14% detected once. The specimen sequenced was blood. The receptors were sampled from a woman aged 40 to 55 with Graves' ophthalmopathy.

This clonotype was counted at least ten times. The chain couples TRBV6-5 to TRBJ1-2, with TRBD1 identical over 7 bases. Germline V gene data show CDR1 as MNHEY and CDR2 as SVGAGI. Unmatched junction bases numbered 11, after V lost 2 bases and J lost 2 bases. This CDR3 has 17 residues. The CDR3 reads CASSYTPSGTANYGYTF. In DNA, the CDR3 is TGTGCCAGCAGTTACACACCATCCGGGACAGCAAACTATGGCTACACCTTC.

This clonotype was seen ten or more times. The CDR3 nucleotides are TGTGCCAGCAGTTTTGAGTTAGCGGGAGGGCAAGAGACCCAGTACTTC. It translates to CASSFELAGGQETQYF. The chain joins TRBV28 to TRBJ2-5; TRBD2 aligns across 11 bases. The CDR3 is 16 amino acids. CDR1 is MDHEN, CDR2 SYDVKM, per germline. V was pared by 3 bases and J by 2 bases, with 5 bases of the junction left unmatched.

This clonotype appeared many times. The chain employs TRBV12-3 or TRBV12-4 and TRBJ1-1; D gene uncertain. V lost 2 bases and J 2 bases, leaving 6 bases between the germline ends. The CDR3 has 13 residues. The CDR3 loop reads CASSLMFNTEAFF. The CDR3 DNA sequence: TGTGCCAGCAGTTTAATGTTTAACACTGAAGCTTTCTTT.

This clonotype was seen only a few times. This rearrangement joins TRBV24-1 to TRBJ2-2, with 14 bases aligning to TRBD2. Germline V lookup: CDR1 KGHDR, CDR2 SFDVKD. The ends lost 4 bases at V and 13 bases at J; junction bases unmatched: 10. The CDR3 spans 16 residues. The chain's CDR3 is CATSEGSGTSGRGLFF. The CDR3 coding sequence is TGTGCCACCAGTGAAGGCTCCGGGACTAGCGGGAGAGGGCTGTTTTTT.

This clonotype was counted many times. The rearrangement joins TRBV20-1 to TRBJ1-5, with a tentative D call TRBD1 (5 bases). Germline V gene sequence: CDR1 DFQATT, CDR2 SNEGSKA (reference sequence). Trimming pared 1 base from V and 4 bases from J, leaving 14 bases between. The CDR3 extends over 15 amino acids. CDR3 bases: TGCAGTGCTAGAGGGACCGGGGCCCGAAATCAGCCCCAGCATTTT. Amino acids: CSARGTGARNQPQHF.

This clonotype appeared many times. J is TRBJ2-6 and V is TRBV6-4; D remains unclear. CDR1 MRHNA and CDR2 SNTAGT come from the germline V gene. This CDR3 contains 16 residues. The germline V and J ends were trimmed by 4 bases and 2 bases, with 12 bases remaining between them. The CDR3 nucleotides read TGTGCCAGCAGTGGAAGGCCCACCCCTGGGGCCAACGTCCTGACTTTC. It yields the protein CASSGRPTPGANVLTF.

The rearrangement links TRBV19 to TRBJ1-5; 7 bases fit TRBD1. The CDR3 covers 15 residues. V trimming: 8 bases; J trimming: 2 bases; junction bases outside the gene matches: 9. Germline V gene data show CDR1 as LNHDA and CDR2 as SQIVND (reference sequence). In DNA, the CDR3 is TGTGCCAGTGGGACGAGGGGGCGAGGCAATCAGCCCCAGCATTTT. This sequence encodes CASGTRGRGNQPQHF.

The J gene is TRBJ1-5, the V gene TRBV27; maybe TRBD1 (6 bases). Germline CDR1 and CDR2: MNHEY and SMNVEV (reference sequence). This CDR3 has 15 residues. Trimming cost V 2 bases and J 9 bases, with 17 bases left between them. The CDR3 loop reads CASSLTGQRGRPQHF. The CDR3, as DNA: TGTGCCAGCAGTTTAACCGGACAGCGGGGGAGGCCCCAGCATTTT.

CDR3 amino acids: CASSVFREAHTGELFF. In nucleotides, the CDR3 is TGTGCCAGCAGCGTATTCCGGGAGGCCCACACCGGGGAGCTGTTTTTT. The rearrangement uses TRBV9 and TRBJ2-2; 7 nucleotides align to TRBD2. V trimming: 1 base; J trimming: 3 bases; junction bases outside the gene matches: 6. CDR1 is SGDLS, CDR2 YYNGEE, per germline. The CDR3 sequence is 16 residues long. Combining the CDR3 with reference TRBV9 and TRBJ2-2 gives the whole variable domain DSGVTQTPKHLITATGQRVTLRCSPRSGDLSVYWYQQSLDQGLQFLIQYYNGEERAKGNILERFSAQQFPDLHSELNLSSLELGDSALYFCASSVFREAHTGELFFGEGSRLTVL.

The rearrangement joins TRBV27 to TRBJ1-1, with D possibly matching TRBD1 (5 bases). The CDR3 is made up of 13 amino acids. The V gene lost 2 bases and the J gene lost 4 bases, with 8 bases spanning the gap. Looked up from germline, CDR1 is MNHEY and CDR2 is SMNVEV (reference sequence). The CDR3 bases are TGTGCCAGCAGTTTAGCAGGGCCCACTGAAGCTTTCTTT. It encodes CASSLAGPTEAFF.

This clonotype came up a few times. The rearrangement links TRBV12-3 or TRBV12-4 to TRBJ1-5, with 10 bases aligning to TRBD1. The V gene end was trimmed by 6 bases and the J gene end by 5 bases; junction bases not matched to a gene: 7. The CDR3 runs to 15 residues. The CDR3: CASRTGTGEDQPQHF. The CDR3 bases are TGTGCCAGCAGGACCGGGACAGGGGAGGATCAGCCCCAGCATTTT.

The rearrangement joins TRBV27 to TRBJ1-2; 10 bases are shared with TRBD1. The CDR3 is 14 amino acids. CDR1 is MNHEY, CDR2 SMNVEV, per germline (reference sequence). The J segment lost 8 bases and the V segment lost 3 bases, leaving 6 bases of the junction unmatched. The DNA for the CDR3 is TGTGCCAGCAGTTTTAGACAGGGGGCGCAGGGCTACACCTTC. As protein: CASSFRQGAQGYTF.

In this sample, this clonotype turned up many times. The chain joins TRBV7-8 to TRBJ2-7, with 10 nucleotides matching TRBD2. Germline lookup yields CDR1 SGHVS and CDR2 FQNEAQ. V gave up 4 bases and J gave up 5 bases; unmatched junction bases: 8. The CDR3 is made up of 15 amino acids. CDR3 nucleotide sequence: TGTGCCAGCAGCTCCCTAGCGGGAGTCTGGGACGAGCAGTACTTC. Amino acids: CASSSLAGVWDEQYF.

There are many counts of this clonotype. J is TRBJ1-1 and V is TRBV19, with D possibly TRBD1 on 5 matching bases. Trimming removed 2 bases from V and 0 bases from J, with 13 bases in between. In germline, CDR1 is LNHDA, CDR2 SQIVND (reference sequence). This CDR3 spans 16 amino acids. This CDR3 reads CASSIFFGTVNTEAFF. The CDR3 nucleotides read TGTGCCAGTAGTATATTCTTCGGGACGGTGAACACTGAAGCTTTCTTT.

This clonotype has more than one count but fewer than ten. The chain joins TRBV28 to TRBJ2-7, with D perhaps matching TRBD2 (6 bases). The CDR3 is 13 residues long. V lost 7 bases, J lost 7 bases, and 17 bases lay in between. Per the germline V gene, CDR1 is MDHEN and CDR2 is SYDVKM. CDR3 DNA: TGTGCCAGCAAACTAGCCGCCACAAAGGAGCAGTACTTC. The encoded protein is CASKLAATKEQYF.

This clonotype has at least ten counts. The chain combines TRBV6-5 with TRBJ1-5; possibly TRBD1 for D (5 bases). Per germline, CDR1 MNHEY and CDR2 SVGAGI. The CDR3 length is 15 residues. The V end lost 2 bases, the J end lost 6 bases, and 14 bases lay between the germline ends. The CDR3 reads CASSYREGRVQPQHF. In DNA, the CDR3 is TGTGCCAGCAGTTACCGGGAGGGGCGTGTTCAGCCCCAGCATTTT.

With respect to this clonotype: An end of the junction does not agree with germline; a read error may underlie this. V and J are TRBV12-3 or TRBV12-4 and TRBJ2-5; D remains ambiguous. This CDR3 spans 11 amino acids. The CDR3 nucleotides read TGTGCCAGCGGTTTATTGGAGACCCAGTACTTC. The encoded protein is CASGLLETQYF.

In this sample, this clonotype turned up many times. The gene calls are TRBV7-2 and TRBJ2-2, with D perhaps matching TRBD1 or TRBD2 (5 bases each). From germline, CDR1 is SGHTA and CDR2 FQGNSA. The CDR3 runs 14 residues. Trimming stripped 6 bases from V and 7 bases from J, with 15 bases between. CDR3 in amino acids: CASRSGQGDGELFF. CDR3 coding DNA: TGTGCCAGCAGGAGTGGGCAGGGAGACGGGGAGCTGTTTTTT.

J is TRBJ2-7 and V is TRBV6-2 or TRBV6-3, with 8 bases identical to TRBD1. Germline values: CDR1 MNHEY, CDR2 SVGEGT. This CDR3 region has 18 residues. The V and J ends lost 6 bases and 2 bases, in that order; junction bases with no gene match: 18. As DNA, the CDR3 is TGTGCCAGCAGGAGCAATGCCTTTCGGGACAGGAGAACCTACGAGCAGTACTTC. Protein product: CASRSNAFRDRRTYEQYF.

This clonotype was seen at least ten times. The chain uses TRBV19 and TRBJ1-1; possible D gene TRBD1, 5 bases. CDR1 LNHDA and CDR2 SQIVND come from the germline V gene (reference sequence). The CDR3 has 14 amino acids. Trimming cost V 6 bases and J 2 bases, with 13 bases left between them. CDR3 coding DNA: TGTGCCAGTAGCCGGGGGTCGGCCAACACTGAAGCTTTCTTT. It translates to CASSRGSANTEAFF.